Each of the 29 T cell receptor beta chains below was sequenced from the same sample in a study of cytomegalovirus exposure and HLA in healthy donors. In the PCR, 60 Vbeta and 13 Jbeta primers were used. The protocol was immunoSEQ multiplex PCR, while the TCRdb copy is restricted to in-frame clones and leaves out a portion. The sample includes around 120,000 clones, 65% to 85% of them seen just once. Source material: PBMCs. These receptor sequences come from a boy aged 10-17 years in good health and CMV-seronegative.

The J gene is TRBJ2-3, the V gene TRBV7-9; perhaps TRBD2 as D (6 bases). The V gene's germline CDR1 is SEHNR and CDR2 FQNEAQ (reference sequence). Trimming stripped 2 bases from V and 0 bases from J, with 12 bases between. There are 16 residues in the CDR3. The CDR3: CASSLLLAASTDTQYF. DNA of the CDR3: TGTGCCAGCAGCTTATTACTAGCAGCTAGCACAGATACGCAGTATTTT.

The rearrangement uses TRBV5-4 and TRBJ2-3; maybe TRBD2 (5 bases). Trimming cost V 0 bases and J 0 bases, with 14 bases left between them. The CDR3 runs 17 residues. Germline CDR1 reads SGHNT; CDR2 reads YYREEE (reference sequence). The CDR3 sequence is CASSLASGGPSTDTQYF. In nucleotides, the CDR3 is TGTGCCAGCAGCTTGGCCTCCGGCGGGCCAAGCACAGATACGCAGTATTTT.

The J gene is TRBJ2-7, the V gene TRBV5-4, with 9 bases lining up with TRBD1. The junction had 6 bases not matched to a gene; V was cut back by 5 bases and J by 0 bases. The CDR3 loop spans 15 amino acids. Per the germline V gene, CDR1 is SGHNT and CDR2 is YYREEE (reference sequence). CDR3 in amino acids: CASSIQGANSYEQYF. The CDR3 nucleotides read TGTGCCAGCAGTATACAGGGGGCGAACTCCTACGAGCAGTACTTC.

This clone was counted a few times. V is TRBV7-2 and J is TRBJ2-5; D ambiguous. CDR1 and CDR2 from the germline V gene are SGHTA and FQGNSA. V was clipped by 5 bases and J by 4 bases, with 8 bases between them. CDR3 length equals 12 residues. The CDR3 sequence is CASSPPRETQYF. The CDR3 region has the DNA TGTGCCAGCAGCCCACCGCGAGAGACCCAGTACTTC.

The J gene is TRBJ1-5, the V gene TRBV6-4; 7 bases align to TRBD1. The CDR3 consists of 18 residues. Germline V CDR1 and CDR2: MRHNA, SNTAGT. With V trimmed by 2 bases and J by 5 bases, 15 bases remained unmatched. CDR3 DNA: TGTGCCAGCAGTGACCCAACCGGGACAGACGGGGCCTATCAGCCCCAGCATTTT. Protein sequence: CASSDPTGTDGAYQPQHF.

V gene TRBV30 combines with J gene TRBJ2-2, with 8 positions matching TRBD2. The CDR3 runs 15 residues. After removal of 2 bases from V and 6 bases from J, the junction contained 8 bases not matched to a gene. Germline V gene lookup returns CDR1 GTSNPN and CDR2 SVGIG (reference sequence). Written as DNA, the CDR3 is TGTGCCTGGAGTCCCCCAGCGGGAGAGGCCGGGGAGCTGTTTTTT. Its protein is CAWSPPAGEAGELFF.

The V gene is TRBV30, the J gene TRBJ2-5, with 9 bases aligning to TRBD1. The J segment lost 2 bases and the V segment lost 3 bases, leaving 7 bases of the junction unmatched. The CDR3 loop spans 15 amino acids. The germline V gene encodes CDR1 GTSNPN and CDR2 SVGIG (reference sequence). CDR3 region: CAWRIGQGRQETQYF. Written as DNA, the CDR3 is TGTGCCTGGAGGATTGGACAGGGGCGGCAAGAGACCCAGTACTTC.

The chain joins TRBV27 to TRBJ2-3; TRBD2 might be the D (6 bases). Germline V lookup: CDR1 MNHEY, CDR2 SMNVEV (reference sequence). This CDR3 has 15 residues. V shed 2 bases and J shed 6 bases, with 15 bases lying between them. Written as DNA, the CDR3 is TGTGCCAGCAGTTTAGAACTAGCTTTAACCGATACGCAGTATTTT. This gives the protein CASSLELALTDTQYF.

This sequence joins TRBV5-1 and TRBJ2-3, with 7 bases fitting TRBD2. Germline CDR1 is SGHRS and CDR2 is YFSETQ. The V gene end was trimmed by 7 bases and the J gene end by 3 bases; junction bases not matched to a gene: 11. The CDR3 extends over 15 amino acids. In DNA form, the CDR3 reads TGCGCCAGCGGACCTGGTGGTAGCGGGACAGATACGCAGTATTTT. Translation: CASGPGGSGTDTQYF. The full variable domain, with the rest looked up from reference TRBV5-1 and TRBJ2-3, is KAGVTQTPRYLIKTRGQQVTLSCSPISGHRSVSWYQQTPGQGLQFLFEYFSETQRNKGNFPGRFSGRQFSNSRSEMNVSTLELGDSALYLCASGPGGSGTDTQYFGPGTRLTVL.

The CDR3 loop reads CASRPAPGTGSDHEQFF. The CDR3 nucleotides read TGTGCCAGCAGGCCTGCCCCCGGGACAGGGTCCGACCATGAGCAGTTCTTC. The chain links TRBV27 to TRBJ2-1, with 9 bases lining up with TRBD1. V trimming: 6 bases; J trimming: 8 bases; junction bases outside the gene matches: 17. This CDR3 is built from 17 residues. CDR1 is MNHEY and CDR2 is SMNVEV in the germline V gene (reference sequence).

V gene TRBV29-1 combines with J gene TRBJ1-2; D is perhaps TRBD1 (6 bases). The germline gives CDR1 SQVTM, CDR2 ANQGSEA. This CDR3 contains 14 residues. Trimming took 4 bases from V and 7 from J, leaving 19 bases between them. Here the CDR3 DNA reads TGCAGCGTTGTAGATGGGGAGGGGGGATTTGGCTACACCTTC. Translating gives CSVVDGEGGFGYTF.

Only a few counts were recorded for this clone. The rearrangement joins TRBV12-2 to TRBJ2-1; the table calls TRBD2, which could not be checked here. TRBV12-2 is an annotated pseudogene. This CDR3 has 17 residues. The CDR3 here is CASRLAAPIAGYNEQFF. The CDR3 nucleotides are TGTGCAAGTCGCTTAGCCGCCCCCATAGCGGGATACAATGAGCAGTTCTTC.

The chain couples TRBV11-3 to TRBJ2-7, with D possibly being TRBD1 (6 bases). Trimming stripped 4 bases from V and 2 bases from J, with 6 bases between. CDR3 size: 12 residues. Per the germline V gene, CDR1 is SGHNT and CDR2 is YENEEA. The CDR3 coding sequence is TGTGCCAGCAGCTCAGGGGCCTACGAGCAGTACTTC. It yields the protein CASSSGAYEQYF.

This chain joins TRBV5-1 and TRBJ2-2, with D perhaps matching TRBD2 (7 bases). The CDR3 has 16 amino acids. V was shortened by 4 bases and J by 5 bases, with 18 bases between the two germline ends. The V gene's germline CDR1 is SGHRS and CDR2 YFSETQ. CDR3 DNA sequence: TGCGCCAGCAGCGTATCGACGGCGGGGGCGACCGGGGAGCTGTTTTTT. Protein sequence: CASSVSTAGATGELFF. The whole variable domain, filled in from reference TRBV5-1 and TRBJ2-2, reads KAGVTQTPRYLIKTRGQQVTLSCSPISGHRSVSWYQQTPGQGLQFLFEYFSETQRNKGNFPGRFSGRQFSNSRSEMNVSTLELGDSALYLCASSVSTAGATGELFFGEGSRLTVL.

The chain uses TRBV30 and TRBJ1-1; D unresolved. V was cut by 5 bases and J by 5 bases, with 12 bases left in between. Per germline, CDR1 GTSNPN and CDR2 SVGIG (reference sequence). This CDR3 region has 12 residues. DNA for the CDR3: TGTGCCTGGGCAGCACAGCAGACTGAAGCTTTCTTT. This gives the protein CAWAAQQTEAFF.

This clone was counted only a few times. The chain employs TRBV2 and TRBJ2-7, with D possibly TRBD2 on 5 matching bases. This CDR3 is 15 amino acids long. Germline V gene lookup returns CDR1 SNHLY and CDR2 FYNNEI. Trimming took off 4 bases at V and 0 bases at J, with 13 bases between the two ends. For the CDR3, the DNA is TGTGCCAGCAGTGCGCGGGCGCTAAGCTCCTACGAGCAGTACTTC. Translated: CASSARALSSYEQYF.

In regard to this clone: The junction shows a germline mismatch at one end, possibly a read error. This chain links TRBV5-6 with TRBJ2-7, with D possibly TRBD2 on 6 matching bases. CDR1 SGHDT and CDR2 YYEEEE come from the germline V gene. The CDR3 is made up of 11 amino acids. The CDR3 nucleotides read TGTGCCAGCAGCTTGTCGGGGGAGGTTATCTTC. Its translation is CASSLSGEVIF.

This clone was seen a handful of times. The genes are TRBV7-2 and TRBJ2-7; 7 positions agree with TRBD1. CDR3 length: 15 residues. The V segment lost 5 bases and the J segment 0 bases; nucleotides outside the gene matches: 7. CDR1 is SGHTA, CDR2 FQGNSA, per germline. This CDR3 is CASSLGTAFSYEQYF. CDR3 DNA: TGTGCCAGCAGCCTCGGGACAGCTTTCTCCTACGAGCAGTACTTC.

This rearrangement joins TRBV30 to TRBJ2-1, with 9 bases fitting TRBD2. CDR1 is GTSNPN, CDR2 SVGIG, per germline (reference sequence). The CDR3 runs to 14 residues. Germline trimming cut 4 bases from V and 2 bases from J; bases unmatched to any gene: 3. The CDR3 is CAWTSGATYNEQFF. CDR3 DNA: TGTGCCTGGACTAGCGGGGCAACCTACAATGAGCAGTTCTTC.

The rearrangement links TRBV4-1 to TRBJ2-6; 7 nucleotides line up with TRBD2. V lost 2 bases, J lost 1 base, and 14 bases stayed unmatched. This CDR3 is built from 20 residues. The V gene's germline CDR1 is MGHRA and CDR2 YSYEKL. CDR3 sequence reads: CASSQFVSLEGGSGANVLTF. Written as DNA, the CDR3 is TGCGCCAGCAGCCAATTTGTATCTTTGGAGGGAGGGTCTGGGGCCAACGTCCTGACTTTC.

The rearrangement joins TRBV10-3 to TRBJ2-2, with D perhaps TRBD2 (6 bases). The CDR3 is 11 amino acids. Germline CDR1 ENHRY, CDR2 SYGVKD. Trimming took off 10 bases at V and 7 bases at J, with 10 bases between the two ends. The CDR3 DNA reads TGTGCCACACACGGGGGCGGGGAGCTGTTTTTT. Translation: CATHGGGELFF.

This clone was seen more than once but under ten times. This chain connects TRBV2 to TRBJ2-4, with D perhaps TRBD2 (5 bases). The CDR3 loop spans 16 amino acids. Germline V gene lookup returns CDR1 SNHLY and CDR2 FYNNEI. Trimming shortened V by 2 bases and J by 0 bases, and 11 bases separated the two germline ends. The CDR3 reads CASSETGGLAKNIQYF. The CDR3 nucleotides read TGTGCCAGCAGTGAAACGGGCGGGCTAGCCAAAAACATTCAGTACTTC.

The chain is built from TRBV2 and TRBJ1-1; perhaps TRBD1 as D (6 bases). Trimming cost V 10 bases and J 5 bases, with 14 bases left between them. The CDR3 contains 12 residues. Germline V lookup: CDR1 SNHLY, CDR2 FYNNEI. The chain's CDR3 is CATLSGETEAFF. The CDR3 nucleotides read TGTGCCACCCTATCAGGGGAGACTGAAGCTTTCTTT.

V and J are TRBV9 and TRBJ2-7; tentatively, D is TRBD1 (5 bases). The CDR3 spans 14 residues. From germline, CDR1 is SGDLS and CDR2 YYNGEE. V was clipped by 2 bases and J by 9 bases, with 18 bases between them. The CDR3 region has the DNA TGTGCCAGCAGCGTCGAGACAGTGGGAACCATGCAGTACTTC. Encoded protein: CASSVETVGTMQYF.

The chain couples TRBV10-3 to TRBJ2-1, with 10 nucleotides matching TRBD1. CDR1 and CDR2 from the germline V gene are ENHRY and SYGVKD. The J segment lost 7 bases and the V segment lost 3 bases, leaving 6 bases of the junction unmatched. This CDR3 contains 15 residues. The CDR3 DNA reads TGTGCCATCAGTGAAGGGACAGGGGTTCTTAATGAGCAGTTCTTC. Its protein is CAISEGTGVLNEQFF.

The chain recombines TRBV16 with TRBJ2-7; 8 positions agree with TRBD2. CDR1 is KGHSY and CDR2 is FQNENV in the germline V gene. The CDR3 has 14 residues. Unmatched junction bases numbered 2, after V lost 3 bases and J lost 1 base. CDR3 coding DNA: TGTGCCAGCAGCCAGACTAGCGATTCCTACGAGCAGTACTTC. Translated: CASSQTSDSYEQYF. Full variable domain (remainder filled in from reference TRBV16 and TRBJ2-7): GEEVAQTPKHLVRGEGQKAKLYCAPIKGHSYVFWYQQVLKNEFKFLISFQNENVFDETGMPKERFSAKCLPNSPCSLEIQATKLEDSAVYFCASSQTSDSYEQYFGPGTRLTVT.

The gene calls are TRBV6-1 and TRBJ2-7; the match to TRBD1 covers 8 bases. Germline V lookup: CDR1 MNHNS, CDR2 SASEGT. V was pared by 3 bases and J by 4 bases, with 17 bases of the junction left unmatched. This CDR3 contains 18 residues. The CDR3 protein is CASSESEGQASGWYEQYF. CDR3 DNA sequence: TGTGCCAGCAGTGAGAGTGAGGGACAGGCAAGCGGGTGGTACGAGCAGTACTTC.

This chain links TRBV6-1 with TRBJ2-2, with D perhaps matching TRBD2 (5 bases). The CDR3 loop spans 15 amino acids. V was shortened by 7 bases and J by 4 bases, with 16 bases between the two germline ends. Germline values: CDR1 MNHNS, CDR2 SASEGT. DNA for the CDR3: TGTGCCAGCATCACTATAGCGACGGGCACCGGGGAGCTGTTTTTT. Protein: CASITIATGTGELFF.

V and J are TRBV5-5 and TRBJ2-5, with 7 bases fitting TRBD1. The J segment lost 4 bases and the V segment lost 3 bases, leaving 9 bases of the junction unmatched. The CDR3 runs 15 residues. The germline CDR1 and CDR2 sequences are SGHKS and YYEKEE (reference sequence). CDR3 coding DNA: TGTGCCAGCAGCTCCATGACAGGGCTGGGAGAGACCCAGTACTTC. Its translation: CASSSMTGLGETQYF.